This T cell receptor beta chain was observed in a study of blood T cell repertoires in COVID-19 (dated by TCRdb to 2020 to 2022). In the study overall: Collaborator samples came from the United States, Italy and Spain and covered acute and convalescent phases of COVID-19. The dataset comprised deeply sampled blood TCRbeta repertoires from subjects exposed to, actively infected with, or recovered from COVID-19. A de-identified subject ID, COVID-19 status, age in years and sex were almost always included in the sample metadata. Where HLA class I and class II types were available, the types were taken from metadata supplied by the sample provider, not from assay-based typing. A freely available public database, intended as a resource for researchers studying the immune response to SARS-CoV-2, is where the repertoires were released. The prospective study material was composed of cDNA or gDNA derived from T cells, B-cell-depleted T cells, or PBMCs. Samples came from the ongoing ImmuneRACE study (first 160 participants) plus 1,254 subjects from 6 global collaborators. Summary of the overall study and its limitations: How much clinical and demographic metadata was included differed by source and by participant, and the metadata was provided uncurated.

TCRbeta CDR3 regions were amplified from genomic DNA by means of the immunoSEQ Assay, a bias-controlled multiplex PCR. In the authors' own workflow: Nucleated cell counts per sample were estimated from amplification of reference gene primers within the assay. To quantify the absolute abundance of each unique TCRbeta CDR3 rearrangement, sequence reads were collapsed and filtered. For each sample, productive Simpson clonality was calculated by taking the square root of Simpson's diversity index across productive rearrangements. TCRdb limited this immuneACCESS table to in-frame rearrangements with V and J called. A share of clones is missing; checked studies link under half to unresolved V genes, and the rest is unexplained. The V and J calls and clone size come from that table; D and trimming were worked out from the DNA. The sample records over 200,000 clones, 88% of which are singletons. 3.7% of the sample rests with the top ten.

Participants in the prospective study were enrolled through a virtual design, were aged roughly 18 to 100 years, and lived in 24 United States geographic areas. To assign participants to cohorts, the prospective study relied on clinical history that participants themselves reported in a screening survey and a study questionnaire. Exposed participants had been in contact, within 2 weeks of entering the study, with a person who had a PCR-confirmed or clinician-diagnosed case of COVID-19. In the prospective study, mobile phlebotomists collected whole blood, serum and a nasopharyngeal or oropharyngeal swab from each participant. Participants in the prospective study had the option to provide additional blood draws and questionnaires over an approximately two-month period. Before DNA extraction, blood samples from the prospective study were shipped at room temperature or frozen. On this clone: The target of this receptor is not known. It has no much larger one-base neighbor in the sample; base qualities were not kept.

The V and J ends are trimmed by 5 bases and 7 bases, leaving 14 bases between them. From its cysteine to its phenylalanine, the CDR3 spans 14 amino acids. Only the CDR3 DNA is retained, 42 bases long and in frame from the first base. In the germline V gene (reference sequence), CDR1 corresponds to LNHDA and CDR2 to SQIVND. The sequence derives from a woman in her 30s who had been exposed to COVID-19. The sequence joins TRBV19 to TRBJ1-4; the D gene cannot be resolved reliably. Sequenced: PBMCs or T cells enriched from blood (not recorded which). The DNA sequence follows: TGTGCCAGTAGTCTCAGCCGCCCAGGTGAAAAACTGTTTTTT. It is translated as CASSLSRPGEKLFF.